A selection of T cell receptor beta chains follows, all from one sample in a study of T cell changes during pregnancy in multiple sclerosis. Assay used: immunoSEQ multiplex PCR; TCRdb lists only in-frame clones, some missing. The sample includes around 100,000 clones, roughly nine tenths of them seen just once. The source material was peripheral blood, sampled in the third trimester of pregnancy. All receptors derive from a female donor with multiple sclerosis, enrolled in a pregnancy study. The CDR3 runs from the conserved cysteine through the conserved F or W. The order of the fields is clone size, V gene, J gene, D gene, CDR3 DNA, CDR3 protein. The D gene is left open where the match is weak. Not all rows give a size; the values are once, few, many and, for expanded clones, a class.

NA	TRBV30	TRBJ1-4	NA	TGTGCCTGGAGTGCCCTACAGGGAACTAATGAAAAACTGTTTTTT	CAWSALQGTNEKLFF
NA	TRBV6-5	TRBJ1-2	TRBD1	TGTGCCAGCAGTCCCGACAGGGGGCAGGGCTATGGCTACACCTTC	CASSPDRGQGYGYTF
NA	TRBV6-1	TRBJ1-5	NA	TGTGCCAGCACTGGCAGGGTGGGATATCAGCCCCAGCATTTT	CASTGRVGYQPQHF
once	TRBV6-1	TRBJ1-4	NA	TGTGCCAGTAACAGGGCAACTAATGAAAAACTGTTTTTT	CASNRATNEKLFF
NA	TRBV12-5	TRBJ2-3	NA	TGTGCTAGTGGTTTGGAACGGATTACTAAAAGCACAGATACGCAGTATTTT	CASGLERITKSTDTQYF
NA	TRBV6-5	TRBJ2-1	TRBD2	TGTGCCAGCAGTTACCGGACTAGCGGGATTGAGCAGTTCTTC	CASSYRTSGIEQFF
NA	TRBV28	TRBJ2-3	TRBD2	TGTGCCAGCAGTTTATCCGTACTAGCGGGAGGCCAAGATACGCAGTATTTT	CASSLSVLAGGQDTQYF
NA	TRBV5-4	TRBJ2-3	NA	TGTGCCAGCAGCTTGACGGCAGCTAGAGATACGCAGTATTTT	CASSLTAARDTQYF
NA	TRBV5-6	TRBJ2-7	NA	TGTGCCAGCAGCTTCAGCTCCTGGACATTATCCTACGAGCAGTACTTC	CASSFSSWTLSYEQYF
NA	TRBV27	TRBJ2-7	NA	TGTGCCAGCAGTTACCGGGACACCTCCTACGAGCAGTACTTC	CASSYRDTSYEQYF
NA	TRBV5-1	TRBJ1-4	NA	TGCGCCAGCAGTACGAGGGGAGGAGTTGAAAAACTGTTTTTT	CASSTRGGVEKLFF
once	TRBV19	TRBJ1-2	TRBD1	TGTGCCAGTCGGCAGGGGGCGAGTGGCTACACCTTC	CASRQGASGYTF
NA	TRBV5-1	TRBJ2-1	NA	TGCGCCAGCAGCTCTGATTTTGGCATGGATGAGCAGTTCTTC	CASSSDFGMDEQFF
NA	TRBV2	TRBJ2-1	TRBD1	TGTGCCAGCATGACAGGGTCGAGCTCCTACAATGAGCAGTTCTTC	CASMTGSSSYNEQFF
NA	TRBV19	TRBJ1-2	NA	TGTGCCAGTAGTACCGGAGGGGCCTCCTCCTATGGCTACACCTTC	CASSTGGASSYGYTF
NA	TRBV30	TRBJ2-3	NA	TGTGCCTGGGATAAGGGGGGGGCCGGAGATACGCAGTATTTT	CAWDKGGAGDTQYF
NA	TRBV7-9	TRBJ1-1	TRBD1	TGTGCCAGCAGCTTGGGGACAGGGATTGGTGAAGCTTTCTTT	CASSLGTGIGEAFF
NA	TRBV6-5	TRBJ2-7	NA	TGTGCCAGCAGTTTCCGGGTCAGGGGAGGGGAGCAGTACTTC	CASSFRVRGGEQYF
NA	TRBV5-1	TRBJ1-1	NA	TGCGCCAGCAGCAAAGAATACGGGAACACTGAAGCTTTCTTT	CASSKEYGNTEAFF
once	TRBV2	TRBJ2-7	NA	TGTGCCAGCAGTCGCGACAGAGCTTACGAGCAGTACTTC	CASSRDRAYEQYF
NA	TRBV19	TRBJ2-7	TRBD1	TGTGCCAGTAGTACCGACGGACAGGCCGGGTGGCAGTACTTC	CASSTDGQAGWQYF
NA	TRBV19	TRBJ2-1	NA	TGTGCCAGTAGTCCAGACAGCTCCTACAATGAGCAGTTCTTC	CASSPDSSYNEQFF
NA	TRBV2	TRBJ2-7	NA	TGTGCCAGCAGTGTCAACAGGGACTACGAGCAGTACTTC	CASSVNRDYEQYF
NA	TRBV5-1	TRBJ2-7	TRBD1	TGCGCCAGCAGCTTGACAGGGGGAGGCTACGAGCAGTACTTC	CASSLTGGGYEQYF
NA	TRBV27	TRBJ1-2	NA	TGTGCCAGCAGTCAATGGGGGGGGGCGGCCAACTATGGCTACACCTTC	CASSQWGGAANYGYTF
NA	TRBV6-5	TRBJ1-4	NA	TGTGCCAGCAGTTCCGGGGTTCAGGAAAAACTGTTTTTT	CASSSGVQEKLFF
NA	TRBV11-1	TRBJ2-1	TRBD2	TGTGCCAGCAGCTTATTCAAGGGGACTAGGGATGAGCAGTTCTTC	CASSLFKGTRDEQFF
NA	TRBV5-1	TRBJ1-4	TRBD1	TGCGCCAGCAGCCAAACAGTTACAGGGGGAGGTGAAAAACTGTTTTTT	CASSQTVTGGGEKLFF